This T cell receptor (beta chain) was sequenced in a study of tumor-infiltrating lymphocytes in primary liver carcinoma. Researchers generated TCR beta cDNA from about 500 ng of total RNA, relying on a constant-region primer. Library construction for TCR beta comprised three nested multiplex PCR rounds performed with slightly modified ARM-PCR. The opening two PCR rounds, around 11 cycles each, paired TRBV1-TRBV30 forward primers with a C-beta reverse primer. TCRdb independently ran MiXCR on the multiplex PCR reads; one entry per CDR3 protein. The sample consists of about 64,000 distinct CDR3 sequences, roughly two thirds of them appearing once. This CDR3 spans 13 amino acids. Between the trimmed V and J ends, which lost 4 bases and 12 bases, there was a span of 17 bases. Germline V CDR1 and CDR2: SGDLS, YYNGEE. Starting material for RNA and DNA co-extraction consisted of about 20-30 mg of unsorted bulk tissue. Surgical resection was used to treat these primary liver carcinoma patients.

Of note for this clonotype: A much more abundant neighbour one base away suggests this may be a read error.

The TCR was taken from a man aged 35 to 55 with primary liver carcinoma and hepatitis B virus infection. The rearrangement uses TRBV9 and TRBJ2-1; D is tentatively TRBD1 or TRBD2 (5 bases each). Input material: liver tumor tissue from sampling region 4. Specified subset: tumor region T4, right-lateral pole. CDR3 bases: TGTGCCAGCAGCTTCAGCGACGGGACCAGGCAGTTCTTC. Its protein is CASSFSDGTRQFF.